Ten or more counts support the clone carrying this T cell receptor (beta chain). The antigen is undetermined. V gave up 1 base and J gave up 4 bases, with 15 bases separating them. The CDR3 has 16 residues. CDR1 is SGHTA and CDR2 is FQGNSA in the germline V gene. This sample stems from a study of T cell repertoires in cytomegalovirus infection. In the study overall: Public TCR beta signatures provided an indication of both CMV infection and a matching HLA type.

Study conclusions and caveats: There were HLA-C-restricted CMV-specific TCR beta clonotypes dominating the ex vivo response.

A single record per CDR3 protein comes from TCRdb applying MiXCR to the reads. The sample comprises roughly 230,000 distinct CDR3 sequences, about 5.9% of which are singletons, and 5.5% to 8% rests with the top ten. Source material: PBMCs. The V call is TRBV7-2, the J call TRBJ2-3; D might be TRBD1 or TRBD2, each matching 6 bases. This TCR derives from a human donor in good health (CMV status not recorded). Some clones in this sample may be carry-over from other donors' samples. The CDR3 bases are TGTGCCAGCAGCTTAGGTGGGACGGGGGCAGCAGATACGCAGTATTTT. Translation gives CASSLGGTGAADTQYF.